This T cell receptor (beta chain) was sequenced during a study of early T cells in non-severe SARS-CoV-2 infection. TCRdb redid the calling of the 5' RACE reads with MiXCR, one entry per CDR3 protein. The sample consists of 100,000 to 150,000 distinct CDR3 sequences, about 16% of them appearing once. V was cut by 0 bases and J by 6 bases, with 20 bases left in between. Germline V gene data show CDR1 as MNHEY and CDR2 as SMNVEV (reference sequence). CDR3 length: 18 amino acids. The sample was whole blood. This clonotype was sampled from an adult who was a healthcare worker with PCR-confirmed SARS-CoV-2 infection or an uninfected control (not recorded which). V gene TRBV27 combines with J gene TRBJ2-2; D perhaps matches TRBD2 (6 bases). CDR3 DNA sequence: TGTGCCAGCAGTTTATCGACTAGTATGGTATCGTCCCCCGGGGAGCTGTTTTTT. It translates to CASSLSTSMVSSPGELFF.